The rows below give T cell receptor beta chains drawn from one sample of a study of patients and donors after allogeneic stem cell transplantation. TCRdb re-analysed the RT-PCR reads in MiXCR, keeping a single row per CDR3 protein. This sample has approximately 220,000 distinct CDR3 sequences, with 35% to 45% found just once. Source material: blood, either unsorted or a sorted T cell fraction (not recorded which). The receptors derive from a human donor who was either an allogeneic HSCT recipient or a stem cell or donor lymphocyte infusion donor (not recorded which). It is not recorded whose cells these are; they may come from a transplant donor. Each CDR3 is given with its conserved first and last residue. The order of the fields is V gene, J gene, clone size, D gene, CDR3 protein, CDR3 DNA. The D gene is left open where the match is weak. Rows may omit the clone size; those that give it use once, few, many or a size class.

V: TRBV19
J: TRBJ2-6
size: .
D: .
CDR3: CASTSGTGANVLTF
DNA: TGTGCCAGCACTTCAGGGACCGGGGCCAACGTCCTGACTTTC

V: TRBV3-1
J: TRBJ1-1
size: .
D: .
CDR3: CASSQTGRTEAFF
DNA: TGTGCCAGCAGCCAAACAGGGCGGACTGAAGCTTTCTTT

V: TRBV27
J: TRBJ1-2
size: many
D: .
CDR3: CASSFSGAGDGYTF
DNA: TGTGCCAGCAGTTTTTCAGGGGCTGGGGATGGCTACACCTTC

V: TRBV7-8
J: TRBJ2-4
size: .
D: .
CDR3: CASSLRSGLSPYF
DNA: TGTGCCAGCAGCTTAAGGTCCGGACTATCGCCGTACTTC

V: TRBV24-1
J: TRBJ2-5
size: few
D: .
CDR3: CATSSLAQETQYF
DNA: TGTGCCACCAGCTCGCTAGCCCAAGAGACCCAGTACTTC

V: TRBV7-2
J: TRBJ1-2
size: .
D: TRBD1
CDR3: CASSLTGSHYGYTF
DNA: TGTGCCAGCAGCTTGACAGGGTCGCACTATGGCTACACCTTC

V: TRBV6-5
J: TRBJ2-1
size: .
D: .
CDR3: CASEGRANEQFF
DNA: TGTGCCTCGGAGGGCAGGGCCAATGAGCAGTTCTTC

V: TRBV20-1
J: TRBJ2-3
size: few
D: .
CDR3: CSAPTDTQYF
DNA: TGCAGTGCTCCCACAGATACGCAGTATTTT

V: TRBV4-3
J: TRBJ1-1
size: few
D: .
CDR3: CASSPDGPKGFTEAFF
DNA: TGCGCCAGCTCGCCTGACGGCCCTAAAGGTTTCACTGAAGCTTTCTTT

V: TRBV5-1
J: TRBJ2-3
size: .
D: .
CDR3: CASRWDLTDTQYF
DNA: TGCGCCAGCAGATGGGATCTCACAGATACGCAGTATTTT

V: TRBV5-1
J: TRBJ1-1
size: .
D: .
CDR3: CASSLLRETEAFF
DNA: TGCGCCAGCAGCTTGTTAAGGGAGACTGAAGCTTTCTTT

V: TRBV3-2
J: TRBJ1-1
size: few
D: .
CDR3: CASSQEAWTGGRTEAFF
DNA: TGTGCCAGCAGCCAAGAGGCTTGGACAGGAGGGAGGACTGAAGCTTTCTTT

V: TRBV2
J: TRBJ1-4
size: .
D: .
CDR3: CASSIQPTHEKLFF
DNA: TGTGCCAGCAGTATACAGCCGACACATGAAAAACTGTTTTTT

V: TRBV3-1
J: TRBJ2-5
size: .
D: TRBD2
CDR3: CASSQGPSGERETQYF
DNA: TGTGCCAGCAGCCAAGGCCCGAGCGGGGAAAGAGAGACCCAGTACTTC

V: TRBV12-3/TRBV12-4
J: TRBJ1-1
size: .
D: TRBD1
CDR3: CASSLQGDLNTEAFF
DNA: TGTGCCAGCAGCCTACAGGGGGACCTTAACACTGAAGCTTTCTTT

V: TRBV20-1
J: TRBJ1-1
size: .
D: .
CDR3: CSARGPGQTEAFF
DNA: TGCAGTGCTAGAGGGCCAGGGCAGACTGAAGCTTTCTTT

V: TRBV18
J: TRBJ2-3
size: .
D: .
CDR3: CASSPDTFTDTQYF
DNA: TGTGCCAGCTCACCAGACACATTCACAGATACGCAGTATTTT

V: TRBV5-8
J: TRBJ2-3
size: .
D: .
CDR3: CASSLGGIADTQYF
DNA: TGTGCCAGCAGCTTAGGGGGGATTGCAGATACGCAGTATTTT

V: TRBV29-1
J: TRBJ1-5
size: .
D: .
CDR3: CSAGWTADQPQHF
DNA: TGCAGCGCTGGGTGGACGGCGGATCAGCCCCAGCATTTT

V: TRBV20-1
J: TRBJ1-5
size: .
D: TRBD1
CDR3: CSATRGNSNQPQHF
DNA: TGCAGTGCAACCAGGGGGAACAGCAATCAGCCCCAGCATTTT

V: TRBV29-1
J: TRBJ1-5
size: .
D: TRBD1
CDR3: CSVTIATGQGGYQPQHF
DNA: TGCAGCGTTACGATAGCTACGGGACAGGGAGGATACCAGCCCCAGCATTTT

V: TRBV4-3
J: TRBJ1-6
size: .
D: .
CDR3: CASSQDRSNSPLHF
DNA: TGCGCCAGCAGCCAAGACCGGAGTAATTCACCCCTCCACTTT

V: TRBV7-9
J: TRBJ1-1
size: .
D: .
CDR3: CASSEQGLNTEAFF
DNA: TGTGCCAGCAGCGAACAGGGCTTGAACACTGAAGCTTTCTTT

V: TRBV19
J: TRBJ1-5
size: .
D: .
CDR3: CASTYRSNSNQPQHF
DNA: TGTGCCAGTACCTACAGGAGTAATAGCAATCAGCCCCAGCATTTT

V: TRBV5-1
J: TRBJ2-5
size: .
D: TRBD1
CDR3: CASSRLMGQQETQYF
DNA: TGCGCCAGCAGTCGTTTAATGGGACAGCAAGAGACCCAGTACTTC

V: TRBV5-5
J: TRBJ1-2
size: few
D: TRBD1
CDR3: CASSLVPWDRGFGYTF
DNA: TGTGCCAGCAGCTTGGTCCCGTGGGACAGGGGGTTTGGCTACACCTTC

V: TRBV10-3
J: TRBJ1-2
size: .
D: .
CDR3: CAISEDVRASGYTF
DNA: TGTGCCATCAGTGAGGATGTCAGGGCTAGTGGCTACACCTTC

V: TRBV2
J: TRBJ2-7
size: .
D: TRBD1
CDR3: CASSPRGPYEQYF
DNA: TGTGCCAGCAGCCCCAGGGGGCCTTACGAGCAGTACTTC

V: TRBV6-2/TRBV6-3
J: TRBJ1-2
size: few
D: TRBD1
CDR3: CASSYNGAGGVNGYTF
DNA: TGTGCCAGCAGTTACAATGGAGCAGGGGGCGTAAATGGCTACACCTTC